Each of the 14 T cell receptor beta chains below was sequenced from the same sample in a study of cytomegalovirus exposure and HLA in healthy donors. The PCR used 60 Vbeta and 13 Jbeta primers. Assay used: immunoSEQ multiplex PCR; TCRdb lists only in-frame clones, some missing. The sample comprises over 100,000 clones, approximately 81% of which are singletons, and roughly 7.2% rests with the top ten. Sequencing was performed on PBMCs. The receptors come from a male donor in good health and CMV-seronegative.

The chain employs TRBV9 and TRBJ2-3, with TRBD2 matching over 8 bases. CDR1 and CDR2 (germline): SGDLS, YYNGEE. This CDR3 contains 16 residues. The J segment lost 7 bases and the V segment lost 0 bases, leaving 10 bases of the junction unmatched. Written as DNA, the CDR3 is TGTGCCAGCAGCGTAGATAGCGGGGCGGCCAGAAATACGCAGTATTTT. The encoded protein is CASSVDSGAARNTQYF.

This clone was seen once. The chain combines TRBV19 with TRBJ2-7; 7 bases line up with TRBD1. Looked up from germline, CDR1 is LNHDA and CDR2 is SQIVND (reference sequence). The CDR3 is 14 residues long. V was pared by 1 base and J by 3 bases, with 3 bases of the junction left unmatched. The CDR3 coding sequence is TGTGCCAGTAGTATAGGGGGACAGTACTACGAGCAGTACTTC. Residues: CASSIGGQYYEQYF. Based on the CDR3 plus reference TRBV19 and TRBJ2-7, the full variable domain is DGGITQSPKYLFRKEGQNVTLSCEQNLNHDAMYWYRQDPGQGLRLIYYSQIVNDFQKGDIAEGYSVSREKKESFPLTVTSAQKNPTAFYLCASSIGGQYYEQYFGPGTRLTVT.

The chain carries TRBV7-2 and TRBJ1-2; D remains unclear. Germline values: CDR1 SGHTA, CDR2 FQGNSA. Trimming left V 3 bases short and J 5 bases short, with 16 bases between. The CDR3 is made up of 15 amino acids. CDR3 loop: CASSFERGRGYGYTF. The CDR3 DNA is TGTGCCAGCAGCTTTGAGAGAGGTCGAGGGTATGGCTACACCTTC.

The rearrangement links TRBV7-6 to TRBJ2-7; D not resolved. CDR1 and CDR2 from the germline V gene are SGHVS and FNYEAQ. CDR3 length: 19 residues. V lost 5 bases to trimming and J lost 3 bases, with 29 bases between them. The CDR3 region is CASSTNPLRRDSGGYEQYF. In nucleotides, the CDR3 is TGTGCCAGCAGCACTAACCCGTTGCGTCGTGACTCTGGTGGCTACGAGCAGTACTTC.

The gene calls are TRBV7-8 and TRBJ1-3; D may be TRBD1 (6 bases). Germline V gene sequence: CDR1 SGHVS, CDR2 FQNEAQ. The CDR3 is 16 residues long. Trimming removed 4 bases from V and 3 bases from J, with 16 bases in between. CDR3: CASSWGRPSDGNTIYF. The DNA of the CDR3 is TGTGCCAGCAGCTGGGGGCGGCCCTCAGATGGAAACACCATATATTTT.

The chain carries TRBV27 and TRBJ2-1, with TRBD2 matching 7 bases. CDR1 and CDR2 from the germline V gene are MNHEY and SMNVEV (reference sequence). Trimming removed 6 bases from V and 0 bases from J; junction bases left unmatched: 8. The CDR3 is 16 residues long. The CDR3 protein is CASRTGPGGSYNEQFF. The CDR3 DNA reads as TGTGCCAGCAGGACCGGACCGGGGGGCTCCTACAATGAGCAGTTCTTC.

The chain combines TRBV27 with TRBJ2-3; the match to TRBD2 covers 14 bases. The J segment lost 6 bases and the V segment lost 5 bases, leaving 7 bases of the junction unmatched. Per the germline V gene, CDR1 is MNHEY and CDR2 is SMNVEV (reference sequence). The CDR3 length is 16 residues. In nucleotides, the CDR3 is TGTGCCAGCAGTCAAAAGGGACTAGCGGGAGCGGATACGCAGTATTTT. This codes for CASSQKGLAGADTQYF.

The rearrangement links TRBV28 to TRBJ1-6, with D possibly TRBD1 on 6 matching bases. From germline, CDR1 is MDHEN and CDR2 SYDVKM. Deletions cut 7 bases from V and 6 bases from J, with 19 bases between. The CDR3 has 16 amino acids. The CDR3 sequence is CASNAGGWSGNSPLHF. The CDR3 nucleotides are TGTGCCAGCAACGCGGGGGGCTGGTCTGGTAATTCACCCCTCCACTTT.

The V and J genes are TRBV19 and TRBJ2-1, with D possibly TRBD1 on 6 matching bases. Germline CDR1 and CDR2: LNHDA and SQIVND (reference sequence). V was pared by 6 bases and J by 5 bases, with 14 bases between. The CDR3 totals 14 residues. The CDR3 DNA reads as TGTGCCAGTAGCGGTGGGGGCCCGAACAATGAGCAGTTCTTC. Amino acid sequence: CASSGGGPNNEQFF.

The rearrangement links TRBV11-2 to TRBJ2-2, with 9 bases aligning to TRBD1. The CDR3 has 18 residues. Germline assignment: CDR1 SGHAT and CDR2 FQNNGV. Trimming removed 2 bases from V and 5 bases from J; junction bases left unmatched: 12. DNA of the CDR3: TGTGCCAGCAGCTTAATACTACCGGGACAGGGAAGAACCGGGGAGCTGTTTTTT. Protein: CASSLILPGQGRTGELFF.

This chain's CDR3 is CAWSLSGEQYF. The CDR3 DNA follows: TGTGCCTGGAGTCTTTCGGGAGAGCAGTACTTC. This chain links TRBV30 with TRBJ2-7; D is possibly TRBD2 (5 bases). Trimming removed 2 bases at V and 7 bases at J, with 9 bases between. The CDR3 has 11 amino acids. Per germline, CDR1 GTSNPN and CDR2 SVGIG (reference sequence).

V gene TRBV15 combines with J gene TRBJ2-5, with TRBD1 identical over 8 bases. The CDR3 runs 17 residues. CDR1 is LNHNV, CDR2 YYDKDF, per germline (reference sequence). V lost 0 bases to trimming and J lost 2 bases; unmatched junction nucleotides: 8. CDR3 sequence (DNA): TGTGCCACCAGCAGAGACCAGGGGACAGGTTATCAAGAGACCCAGTACTTC. It codes for CATSRDQGTGYQETQYF.

This chain links TRBV29-1 with TRBJ1-3, with TRBD1 matching 9 bases. Germline V gene sequence: CDR1 SQVTM, CDR2 ANQGSEA. The V and J ends lost 5 bases and 4 bases, in that order; junction bases with no gene match: 6. The CDR3 runs to 14 residues. CDR3 bases: TGCAGCGTTCTCCGGGACAGGGCCGGAAACACCATATATTTT. Amino acids: CSVLRDRAGNTIYF.

This rearrangement joins TRBV5-1 to TRBJ2-1; tentatively, D is TRBD1 (5 bases). V lost 4 bases and J lost 12, with 14 bases in between. The CDR3 contains 12 residues. Germline V lookup: CDR1 SGHRS, CDR2 YFSETQ. CDR3 DNA: TGCGCCAGCAGCATAGACAGTAGGGGGCAGTTCTTC. This sequence encodes CASSIDSRGQFF. The full variable domain, in which reference TRBV5-1 and TRBJ2-1 provide the parts outside the CDR3, is KAGVTQTPRYLIKTRGQQVTLSCSPISGHRSVSWYQQTPGQGLQFLFEYFSETQRNKGNFPGRFSGRQFSNSRSEMNVSTLELGDSALYLCASSIDSRGQFFGPGTRLTVL.